The 16 T cell receptor beta chains reported below all come from one sample, sequenced in a study of OX40 agonist ivuxolimab in advanced cancers. Using immunoSEQ multiplex PCR, the repertoire was profiled, and TCRdb retains in-frame clones only, with some absent. Found here are roughly 66,000 clones, 75% to 85% of them singletons; the top ten hold 0.55% to 0.8%. Sample: CD4+ or CD8+ T cells sorted from blood, taken in a trial of the OX40 agonist ivuxolimab. These receptors originate from an adult with an advanced solid tumor such as melanoma, head and neck, liver or kidney cancer.

This clone showed up just a few times. The J gene is TRBJ2-3, the V gene TRBV6-6; D is uncertain. Trimming took off 6 bases at V and 5 bases at J, with 15 bases between the two ends. The CDR3 sequence is 14 residues long. Germline V CDR1 and CDR2: MNHNY, SVGAGI (reference sequence). CDR3 in amino acids: CASRRDRPGDTQYF. Written as DNA, the CDR3 is TGTGCCAGCAGAAGAGACCGCCCGGGAGATACGCAGTATTTT.

The chain joins TRBV2 to TRBJ1-1, with a possible D match to TRBD1 (6 bases). This CDR3 comprises 13 residues. Germline-derived CDR1 and CDR2 are SNHLY and FYNNEI. V was pared by 6 bases and J by 4 bases, with 12 bases between. The CDR3, as DNA: TGTGCCAGCAGAGAACAGGGAGGCACTGAAGCTTTCTTT. Amino acids: CASREQGGTEAFF.

The rearrangement joins TRBV7-9 to TRBJ1-1; D remains ambiguous. V dropped 6 bases and J dropped 2 bases, with 13 bases sitting between them. Germline loops: CDR1 SEHNR, CDR2 FQNEAQ (reference sequence). There are 14 residues in the CDR3. CDR3 residues: CASSEAAINTEAFF. CDR3 nucleotide sequence: TGTGCCAGCAGTGAGGCAGCCATTAACACTGAAGCTTTCTTT.

This clone was observed a few times. The gene calls are TRBV4-2 and TRBJ1-5; D is unclear. Germline-derived CDR1 and CDR2 are LGHNA and YNFKEQ. Trimming took off 4 bases at V and 6 bases at J, with 13 bases between the two ends. CDR3 length: 14 residues. CDR3 coding DNA: TGTGCCAGCAGCCCCAGCCAAGGAAGTCAGCCCCAGCATTTT. Its translation is CASSPSQGSQPQHF.

This clone was seen a few times. The chain has TRBV5-1 and TRBJ1-3; 8 nucleotides align to TRBD1. CDR1 and CDR2 from the germline V gene are SGHRS and YFSETQ. Trimming took 4 bases from V and 2 from J; bases not matched to a gene: 8. The CDR3 covers 16 residues. In DNA form, the CDR3 reads TGCGCCAGCAGCCCTGACAGGGGTGGCACTGGAAACACCATATATTTT. This encodes CASSPDRGGTGNTIYF.

The chain links TRBV4-2 to TRBJ2-3; 13 positions match TRBD2. CDR3 length: 17 residues. V dropped 3 bases and J dropped 6; count of bases not matched to a gene: 9. Germline CDR1 reads LGHNA; CDR2 reads YNFKEQ. The CDR3 reads CASSQGGLAGIGDTQYF. The CDR3 coding sequence is TGTGCCAGCAGCCAGGGGGGACTAGCGGGAATTGGGGATACGCAGTATTTT.

This clone came up a few times. This chain joins TRBV15 and TRBJ2-1; 8 bases are a match to TRBD2. Losses at the gene ends were 0 bases for V and 13 bases for J; bases not matched to a gene: 8. Germline loops: CDR1 LNHNV, CDR2 YYDKDF (reference sequence). CDR3 length equals 14 residues. The CDR3 here is CATSRDLGLGGQFF. DNA for the CDR3: TGTGCCACCAGCAGAGATTTGGGACTAGGAGGTCAGTTCTTC.

The rearrangement links TRBV27 to TRBJ1-2; maybe TRBD1 (6 bases). Germline CDR1 reads MNHEY; CDR2 reads SMNVEV (reference sequence). The V end lost 5 bases, the J end lost 6 bases, and 13 bases lay between the germline ends. The CDR3 loop spans 13 amino acids. The CDR3 loop reads CASSPHREDGYTF. CDR3 DNA sequence: TGTGCCAGCAGTCCCCACAGGGAGGATGGCTACACCTTC.

This clone has just one count. The genes are TRBV5-1 and TRBJ2-1, with D perhaps TRBD1 or TRBD2 (5 bases each). Germline lookup yields CDR1 SGHRS and CDR2 YFSETQ. The length of the CDR3 is 16 residues. V shed 1 base and J shed 0 bases, with 11 bases lying between them. The CDR3 spells CASSLNGDLSYNEQFF. The CDR3 DNA follows: TGCGCCAGCAGCTTGAACGGGGACCTCTCCTACAATGAGCAGTTCTTC.

This rearrangement joins TRBV6-1 to TRBJ2-7; TRBD1 agrees at 7 bases. The V and J ends lost 2 bases and 2 bases, in that order; junction bases with no gene match: 6. The CDR3 loop spans 15 amino acids. Germline V gene lookup returns CDR1 MNHNS and CDR2 SASEGT. In DNA form, the CDR3 reads TGTGCCAGCAGTGAACGGACAGGAACCCCCTACGAGCAGTACTTC. Its protein product is CASSERTGTPYEQYF.

The CDR3 here is CASSSLKDTGELFF. The CDR3 nucleotides read TGTGCCAGCAGCTCGCTCAAAGACACCGGGGAGCTGTTTTTT. The chain recombines TRBV5-5 with TRBJ2-2; D unclear. Germline-derived CDR1 and CDR2 are SGHKS and YYEKEE (reference sequence). V dropped 3 bases and J dropped 3 bases, with 9 bases sitting between them. This CDR3 is 14 amino acids long.

The V call is TRBV7-2, the J call TRBJ2-1; perhaps TRBD2 as D (5 bases). Trimming took off 5 bases at V and 2 bases at J, with 13 bases between the two ends. CDR1 and CDR2 (germline): SGHTA, FQGNSA. This CDR3 region has 15 residues. The CDR3 sequence: CASSHAVATYNEQFF. CDR3 DNA sequence: TGTGCCAGCAGCCACGCTGTAGCGACCTACAATGAGCAGTTCTTC. Full variable domain (remainder filled in from reference TRBV7-2 and TRBJ2-1): GAGVSQSPSNKVTEKGKDVELRCDPISGHTALYWYRQSLGQGLEFLIYFQGNSAPDKSGLPSDRFSAERTGGSVSTLTIQRTQQEDSAVYLCASSHAVATYNEQFFGPGTRLTVL.

This clone has a handful of counts. The chain has TRBV7-9 and TRBJ1-2; TRBD1 is a possible D gene (5 bases). The V gene lost 6 bases and the J gene lost 13 bases, with 21 bases spanning the gap. Looked up from germline, CDR1 is SEHNR and CDR2 is FQNEAQ (reference sequence). This CDR3 region has 13 residues. The CDR3 DNA sequence: TGTGCCAGCAGACCCCCCGGGACCCAGAGTTGCACCTTC. Residues: CASRPPGTQSCTF. Full variable domain (rest looked up from reference TRBV7-9 and TRBJ1-2): DTGVSQNPRHKITKRGQNVTFRCDPISEHNRLYWYRQTLGQGPEFLTYFQNEAQLEKSRLLSDRFSAERPKGSFSTLEIQRTEQGDSAMYLCASRPPGTQSCTFGSGTRLTVV.

This clone was counted once. The chain couples TRBV29-1 to TRBJ2-5; no clear D. The V gene's germline CDR1 is SQVTM and CDR2 ANQGSEA. CDR3 length: 8 residues. V dropped 4 bases and J dropped 7 bases, with 1 base sitting between them. The CDR3 bases are TGCAGCGTTGGGACCCAGTACTTC. Translating it yields CSVGTQYF.

The DNA of the CDR3 is TGTGCCAGCAGCCACCGCTGGCGCAGCAATCAGCCCCAGCATTTT. Translating it yields CASSHRWRSNQPQHF. The rearrangement links TRBV7-3 to TRBJ1-5; D call uncertain. Germline assignment: CDR1 SGHTA and CDR2 FQGTGA. V lost 5 bases, J lost 1 base, and 12 bases lay in between. The CDR3 length is 15 residues. Drawing the rest from reference TRBV7-3 and TRBJ1-5, the complete variable domain is GAGVSQTPSNKVTEKGKYVELRCDPISGHTALYWYRQSLGQGPEFLIYFQGTGAADDSGLPNDRFFAVRPEGSVSTLKIQRTERGDSAVYLCASSHRWRSNQPQHFGDGTRLSIL.

The chain couples TRBV28 to TRBJ1-1; 8 bases are a match to TRBD1. With 4 bases clipped from V and 3 bases from J, the junction kept 7 bases outside the gene matches. Looked up from germline, CDR1 is MDHEN and CDR2 is SYDVKM. The CDR3 spans 15 residues. In DNA, the CDR3 is TGTGCCAGCAGTTCCCGAACGACAGGGGACACTGAAGCTTTCTTT. Translation: CASSSRTTGDTEAFF.